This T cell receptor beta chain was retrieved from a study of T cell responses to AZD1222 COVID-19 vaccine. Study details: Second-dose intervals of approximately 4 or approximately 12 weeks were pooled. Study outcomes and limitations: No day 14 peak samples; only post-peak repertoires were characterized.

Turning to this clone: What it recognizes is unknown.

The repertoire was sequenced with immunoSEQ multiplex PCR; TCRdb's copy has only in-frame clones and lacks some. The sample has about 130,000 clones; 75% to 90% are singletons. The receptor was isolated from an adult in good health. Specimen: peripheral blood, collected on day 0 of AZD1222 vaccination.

This CDR3 is CSGESSNYGYTF. DNA of the CDR3: TGCAGCGGGGAGAGCTCTAACTATGGCTACACCTTC. The chain recombines TRBV29-1 with TRBJ1-2; D is uncertain. V dropped 7 bases and J dropped 0 bases, with 9 bases sitting between them. CDR3 size: 12 residues. Germline-derived CDR1 and CDR2 are SQVTM and ANQGSEA.